This is a list of T cell receptor beta chains from one sample in a study of shared clonotypes between healthy human individuals. Assay used: immunoSEQ multiplex PCR; TCRdb lists only in-frame clones, some missing. The top ten hold around 0.38% of the sample, which has roughly 1,600,000 clones, approximately 98.5% seen once. Material: naive CD4+ T cells sorted from blood. These receptors came from a young man in good health. The CDR3 runs from the conserved cysteine through the conserved F or W. The D gene is left open where the match is weak. The size of a clone is reported for some rows only, either as once, few or many, or as a class for expanded clones.

TRBV28,NA,once,TRBJ2-1,TGTGCCAGCAGGATCGGGGGCTCCTACAATGAGCAGTTCTTC,CASRIGGSYNEQFF
TRBV5-1,NA,NA,TRBJ1-5,TGCGCCAGCAGTTATACAGGGTTGGGTCAGCCCCAGCATTTT,CASSYTGLGQPQHF
TRBV7-9,NA,NA,TRBJ1-1,TGTGCCAGCAGCTTACTCAGGGGGAACACTGAAGCTTTCTTT,CASSLLRGNTEAFF
TRBV29-1,TRBD2,NA,TRBJ2-2,TGCAGCGTTTGGACTAGCGGGAGCGGAGGGGAGCTGTTTTTT,CSVWTSGSGGELFF
TRBV9,TRBD2,NA,TRBJ2-7,TGTGCCAGCAGCCCGGGAGCTAGCGGGGCCTTATACGAGCAGTACTTC,CASSPGASGALYEQYF
TRBV12-5,NA,NA,TRBJ2-2,TGTGCTAGTGGTTTGTTCGCAGGTAGCACCGGGGAGCTGTTTTTT,CASGLFAGSTGELFF
TRBV18,NA,NA,TRBJ2-5,TGTGCCAGCTCACCAGCTGTAGGGCAGGATAAGTACTTC,CASSPAVGQDKYF
TRBV5-6,NA,NA,TRBJ2-1,TGTGCCAGCAGCTTGTTTTCGTTTCTTAATGAGCAGTTCTTC,CASSLFSFLNEQFF
TRBV5-1,NA,NA,TRBJ2-7,TGCGCCAGCAGCTTGTTGGGGACCTCCTACGAGCAGTACTTC,CASSLLGTSYEQYF
TRBV7-8,NA,NA,TRBJ1-5,TGTGCCAGCAGCTTAGCGAGGGCATCCTTCGGGCCCCAGCATTTT,CASSLARASFGPQHF
TRBV18,TRBD2,NA,TRBJ2-5,TGTGCCAGCTCACCCTCGGAGGGACTAGCGGGAGGGTCGAAGACCCAGTACTTC,CASSPSEGLAGGSKTQYF
TRBV11-2,NA,NA,TRBJ1-2,TGTGCCAGCAGCTCGACAGGTTTAAGGGGCTACACCTTC,CASSSTGLRGYTF
TRBV10-3,NA,NA,TRBJ1-1,TGTGCCATCAGTGAGTCCGTGTTGATAGGGGACACTGAAGCTTTCTTT,CAISESVLIGDTEAFF
TRBV19,NA,NA,TRBJ2-2,TGTGCCAGTAGTGATAAAGTGCGGCCACGCACCGGGGAGCTGTTTTTT,CASSDKVRPRTGELFF
TRBV18,NA,NA,TRBJ2-1,TGTGCCAGCTCGACACTCCCGAGCTCCTACAATGAGCAGTTCTTC,CASSTLPSSYNEQFF
TRBV7-9,NA,NA,TRBJ2-3,TGTCGTTCCGGGATGGTAGATACGCAGTATTTT,CRSGMVDTQYF
TRBV28,NA,NA,TRBJ1-1,TGTGCCAGCAGGCCTGTAATGATGAACACTGAAGCTTTCTTT,CASRPVMMNTEAFF
TRBV5-4,NA,NA,TRBJ1-1,TGTGCCAGCAGCTTGGCCGCAGGGGATGGTGAAGCTTTCTTT,CASSLAAGDGEAFF
TRBV4-3,TRBD1,once,TRBJ1-3,TGCGCCAGCAGCCGAACCAGGGGGCTTGGAAACACCATATATTTT,CASSRTRGLGNTIYF
TRBV5-5,NA,NA,TRBJ2-1,TGTGCCAGCAGCTTGGACCCGGGCTCCTACAATGAGCAGTTCTTC,CASSLDPGSYNEQFF
TRBV9,NA,NA,TRBJ2-3,TGTGCCAGCAGCGTCCCCGCTAGCACAGATACGCAGTATTTT,CASSVPASTDTQYF
TRBV29-1,NA,NA,TRBJ2-5,TGCAGCACTGTGGGGGAACCGGTCGGGGGACCCTCATTGAACTTC,CSTVGEPVGGPSLNF
TRBV7-6,NA,NA,TRBJ2-5,TGTGCCAGCAGCTTAAACCCAATCCGGACAGCCGCTATGGGGTCCCAGTACTTC,CASSLNPIRTAAMGSQYF
TRBV6-1,NA,NA,TRBJ2-1,TGTGCCAGCAGGGGGAACAATGAGCAGTTCTTC,CASRGNNEQFF
TRBV7-9,NA,NA,TRBJ2-3,TGTGCCAGCAGCTCTCAGGATACGCAGTATTTT,CASSSQDTQYF
TRBV7-9,TRBD2,NA,TRBJ2-1,TGTGCCAGCAGCTTAGGTGGACTAGCGGGATCCTACAATGAGCAGTTCTTC,CASSLGGLAGSYNEQFF
TRBV6-6,NA,NA,TRBJ2-2,TGTGCCACAGCACATGGGGTCGGGAACACCGGGGAGCTGTTTTTT,CATAHGVGNTGELFF
TRBV27,TRBD1,once,TRBJ2-3,TGTGCCAGCAGCCCGGGACAGGGGAGGTTTACAGATACGCAGTATTTT,CASSPGQGRFTDTQYF
TRBV28,NA,NA,TRBJ1-2,TGTGCCAGCAGTTTAAGTGGCAGAACCTATGGCTACACCTTC,CASSLSGRTYGYTF
TRBV5-4,NA,NA,TRBJ2-7,TGTGCCAGCAGCTTGGGTCGGGGCCGAGACGGGCAGTACTTC,CASSLGRGRDGQYF
TRBV5-1,TRBD1,NA,TRBJ2-7,TGCGCCAGCAGTTCCGGACAGGGGTACGAGCAGTACTTC,CASSSGQGYEQYF
TRBV28,TRBD2,NA,TRBJ2-1,TGTGCCAGCAGTGTCGGACTAGCGGGAGGTTCCTCCTACAATGAGCAGTTCTTC,CASSVGLAGGSSYNEQFF
TRBV21-1,NA,NA,TRBJ1-2,TGTGCCAGCAGCGAATCAGGCGATGGCTACACCTTC,CASSESGDGYTF
TRBV10-2,NA,NA,TRBJ2-7,TGCGCCAGCCCCCATTCCATCCTCTTCGAGCAGTACTTC,CASPHSILFEQYF
TRBV5-1,NA,NA,TRBJ2-3,TGCGCCAGCAGCTTGGGGGGCGGGAACGCGGCAGATACGCAGTATTTT,CASSLGGGNAADTQYF
TRBV7-3,NA,NA,TRBJ2-1,TGTGCCAGCAGCTTGACTCACTCCTACAATGAGCAGTTCTTC,CASSLTHSYNEQFF
TRBV6-4,NA,once,TRBJ2-1,TGTGCCAGCAGTGATTTCAATGAGCAGTTCTTC,CASSDFNEQFF
TRBV5-6,NA,NA,TRBJ2-7,TGTGCCAGCAGCAACCCCTCCGGGACACCCGGCTCCTACGAGCAGTACTTC,CASSNPSGTPGSYEQYF
TRBV6-1,NA,once,TRBJ2-3,TGTGCCAGCAGTGTCAGAGGGGGTGCATCCACAGATACGCAGTATTTT,CASSVRGGASTDTQYF
TRBV28,TRBD2,NA,TRBJ2-1,TGTGCCAGCAGTTCTCACGAGGGACTAGCGGGGGACAATGAGCAGTTCTTC,CASSSHEGLAGDNEQFF
TRBV7-2,NA,NA,TRBJ2-7,TGTGCCAGCAGCTATGGCCGTTCCTACGAGCAGTACTTC,CASSYGRSYEQYF
TRBV5-4,TRBD1,NA,TRBJ2-5,TGTGCCAGCAGTAGTGACAGGGGGCGCTTCGAGACCCAGTACTTC,CASSSDRGRFETQYF
TRBV25-1,TRBD1,NA,TRBJ2-3,TGTGCCAGCAGTGAGCTGGACAGGAGCACAGATACGCAGTATTTT,CASSELDRSTDTQYF
TRBV19,NA,NA,TRBJ1-3,TGTGCCAGTAGTATAGTAGCAGGCTACGGAAACACCATATATTTT,CASSIVAGYGNTIYF
TRBV7-2,TRBD2,NA,TRBJ2-7,TGTGCCAGCAGCTTAGACGGGAGGGCCTACGAGCAGTACTTC,CASSLDGRAYEQYF
TRBV19,NA,NA,TRBJ2-7,TGTGCCAGCCGACAGGATAGCTCCTACGAGCAGTACTTC,CASRQDSSYEQYF
TRBV7-3,NA,NA,TRBJ2-5,TGTGCCAGCAGCTTGGGCGTCCAAGAGACCCAGTACTTC,CASSLGVQETQYF
TRBV19,TRBD1,NA,TRBJ1-4,TGTGCCAGTAGTATCCAGGGGGCGGTTGAAAAACTGTTTTTT,CASSIQGAVEKLFF
TRBV28,NA,NA,TRBJ1-2,TGTGCCAGCAGCCCCCTAAGGCAAAAAGGTGGCTACACCTTC,CASSPLRQKGGYTF
TRBV11-2,TRBD2,NA,TRBJ2-5,TGTGCCAGCAGCTCCACGGAGCGGGAGAAAGAGACCCAGTACTTC,CASSSTEREKETQYF
TRBV19,NA,NA,TRBJ2-2,TGTGCCAGCAAGAGGCAACCTAACACCGGGGAGCTGTTTTTT,CASKRQPNTGELFF
TRBV5-4,NA,NA,TRBJ1-2,TGTGCCAGCAGCCTCCAGGGTGGCTCCAACTATGGCTACACCTTC,CASSLQGGSNYGYTF
TRBV5-1,TRBD2,NA,TRBJ2-1,TGCGCCAGCAGCGGGACTAGCGGGTACAATGAGCAGTTCTTC,CASSGTSGYNEQFF
TRBV28,NA,NA,TRBJ2-7,TGTGCCAGCAGATCTTACTACGAGCAGTACTTC,CASRSYYEQYF
TRBV7-9,TRBD2,NA,TRBJ2-7,TGTGCCAGCAGCTTAAGCGGGTCGGGGGGTTACGAGCAGTACTTC,CASSLSGSGGYEQYF